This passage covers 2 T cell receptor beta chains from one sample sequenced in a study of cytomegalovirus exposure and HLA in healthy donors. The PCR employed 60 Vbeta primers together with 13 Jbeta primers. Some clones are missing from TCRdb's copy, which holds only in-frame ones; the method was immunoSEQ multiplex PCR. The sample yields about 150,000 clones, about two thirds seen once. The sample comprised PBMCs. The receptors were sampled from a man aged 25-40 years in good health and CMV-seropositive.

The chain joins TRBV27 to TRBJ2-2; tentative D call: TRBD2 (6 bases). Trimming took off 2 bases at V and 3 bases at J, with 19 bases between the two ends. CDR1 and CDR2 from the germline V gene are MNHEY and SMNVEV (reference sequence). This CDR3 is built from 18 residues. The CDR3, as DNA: TGTGCCAGCAGTTTAGGCCGCCAGGGATGGAGGGACACCGGGGAGCTGTTTTTT. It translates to CASSLGRQGWRDTGELFF.

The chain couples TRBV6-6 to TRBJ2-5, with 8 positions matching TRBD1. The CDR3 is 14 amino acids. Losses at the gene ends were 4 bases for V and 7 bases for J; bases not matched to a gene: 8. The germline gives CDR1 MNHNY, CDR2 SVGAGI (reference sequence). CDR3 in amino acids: CASSLPDRVGTQYF. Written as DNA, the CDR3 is TGTGCCAGCAGTTTACCGGACAGGGTAGGGACCCAGTACTTC.